This T cell receptor (beta chain) stems from a study of response to subunit inactivated influenza vaccine. A remark on this clonotype: Its antigen is not identified.

Each CDR3 protein gets one entry after TCRdb re-called the RT-PCR reads with MiXCR. The profile shows about 170,000 distinct CDR3 sequences, over 9.5% of them singletons. Between the trimmed V and J ends, which lost 3 bases and 0 bases, there was a span of 8 bases. The CDR3 totals 14 residues. Overall study findings and caveats: The authors offered the suggestion that each seasonal influenza vaccination recruits few new T cells.

These data also featured in a second study, about T cells expressing NK-cell markers. As that report states: In generating TCR beta cDNA, 5'RACE template switching with UMIs was used. Sorted CD3+CD56+NKG2C+, CD3+CD56+NKG2C- and CD3+CD56-NKG2C+ T cells provided the TCR beta repertoires. Topping the CD3+CD56-NKG2C+ fraction as well were these clonotypes, in a handful of donors.

V gene TRBV12-3 or TRBV12-4 combines with J gene TRBJ1-1; D is uncertain. The source of this sequence is a man aged 50 to 59 who received an inactivated influenza vaccine. The input for sequencing was CD8+ T cells sorted from PBMCs, taken 12 days after vaccination. CDR3 protein: CASSFVLMNTEAFF. The CDR3 bases are TGTGCCAGCAGTTTTGTGCTTATGAACACTGAAGCTTTCTTT.